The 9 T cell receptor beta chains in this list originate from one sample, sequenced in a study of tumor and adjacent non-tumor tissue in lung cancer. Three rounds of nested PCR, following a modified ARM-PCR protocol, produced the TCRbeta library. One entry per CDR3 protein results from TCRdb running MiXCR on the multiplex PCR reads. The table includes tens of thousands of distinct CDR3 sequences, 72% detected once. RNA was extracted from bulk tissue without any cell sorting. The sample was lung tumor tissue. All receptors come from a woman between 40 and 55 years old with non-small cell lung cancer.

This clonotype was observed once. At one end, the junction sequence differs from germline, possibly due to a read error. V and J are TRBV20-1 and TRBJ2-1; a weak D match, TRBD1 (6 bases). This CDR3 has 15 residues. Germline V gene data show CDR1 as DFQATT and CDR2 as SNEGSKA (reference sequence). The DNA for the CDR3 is TGCAGTGCTAGAGACCTGGGACAACGGTACAATGAGCAGTTTTTC. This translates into CSARDLGQRYNEQFF.

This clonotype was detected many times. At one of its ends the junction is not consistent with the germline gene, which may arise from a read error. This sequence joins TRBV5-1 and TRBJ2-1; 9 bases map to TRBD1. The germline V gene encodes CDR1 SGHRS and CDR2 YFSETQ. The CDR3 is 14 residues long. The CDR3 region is CASSQFSPGQGWIF. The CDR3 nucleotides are TGCGCCAGCAGCCAGTTCTCTCCGGGACAGGGCTGGATCTTC.

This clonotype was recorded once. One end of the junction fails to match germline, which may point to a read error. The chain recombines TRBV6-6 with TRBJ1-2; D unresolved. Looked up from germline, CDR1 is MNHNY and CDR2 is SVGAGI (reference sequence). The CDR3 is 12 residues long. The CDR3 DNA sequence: TGTGCCAGCAGTTTCAAGGGATATGGCTACACTTTC. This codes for CASSFKGYGYTF.

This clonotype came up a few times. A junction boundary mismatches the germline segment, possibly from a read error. This CDR3 is CASSRTGSDNEQLF. CDR3 nucleotides: TGTGCCAGCAGTCGGACAGGGTCCGACAATGAGCAGCTCTTC. The chain is built from TRBV11-2 and TRBJ2-1, with 8 bases identical to TRBD1. CDR1 and CDR2 from the germline V gene are SGHAT and FQNNGV. The CDR3 has 14 amino acids.

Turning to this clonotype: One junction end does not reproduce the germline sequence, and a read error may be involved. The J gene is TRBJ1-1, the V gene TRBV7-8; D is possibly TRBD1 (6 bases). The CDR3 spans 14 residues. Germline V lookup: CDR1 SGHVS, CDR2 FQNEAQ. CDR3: CASSSTGLNTEAIF. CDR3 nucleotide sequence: TGTGCCAGCAGCTCGACAGGCCTGAACACTGAAGCTATCTTT. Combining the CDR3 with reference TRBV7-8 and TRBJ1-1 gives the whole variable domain GAGVSQSPRYKVAKRGQDVALRCDPISGHVSLFWYQQALGQGPEFLTYFQNEAQLDKSGLPSDRFFAERPEGSVSTLKIQRTQQEDSAVYLCASSSTGLNTEAIFGQGTRLTVV.

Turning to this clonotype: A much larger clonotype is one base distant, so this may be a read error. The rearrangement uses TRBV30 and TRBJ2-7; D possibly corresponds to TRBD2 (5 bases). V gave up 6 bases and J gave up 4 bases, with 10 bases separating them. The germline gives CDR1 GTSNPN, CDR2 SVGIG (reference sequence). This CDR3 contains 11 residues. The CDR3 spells CACRTLYEQYF. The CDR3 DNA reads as TGTGCCTGCCGGACTCTGTACGAGCAGTACTTC.

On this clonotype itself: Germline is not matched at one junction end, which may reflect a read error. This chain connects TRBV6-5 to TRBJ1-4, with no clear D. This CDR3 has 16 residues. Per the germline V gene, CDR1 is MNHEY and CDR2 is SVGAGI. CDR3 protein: CANSSTRLGPNEKLFF. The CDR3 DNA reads TGTGCCAACAGTTCAACAAGGCTCGGGCCTAATGAGAAACTGTTTTTT.

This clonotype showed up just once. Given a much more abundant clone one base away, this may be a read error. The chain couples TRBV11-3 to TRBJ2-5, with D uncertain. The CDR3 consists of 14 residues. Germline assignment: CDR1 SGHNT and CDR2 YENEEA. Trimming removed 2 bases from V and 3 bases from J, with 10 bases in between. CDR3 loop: CASSLLATEETQYF. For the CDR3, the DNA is TGTGCCAGCAGCTTACTGGCCACGGAAGAGACCCAGTACTTC.

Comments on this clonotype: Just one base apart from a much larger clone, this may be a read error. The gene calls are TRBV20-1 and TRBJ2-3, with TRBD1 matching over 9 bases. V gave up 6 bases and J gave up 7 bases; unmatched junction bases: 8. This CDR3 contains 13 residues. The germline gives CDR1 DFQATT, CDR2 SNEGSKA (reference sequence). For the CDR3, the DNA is TGCAGTGCGGACGGACAGGGGAGGCATACGCAGTATTTT. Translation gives CSADGQGRHTQYF.